The 9 T cell receptor beta chains below all came from one sample that was sequenced in a study of Graves' ophthalmopathy and Graves' hyperthyroidism. RNA transcripts were the source from which TCR beta CDR3 regions were amplified. First-round RT-PCR employed HTBI primers, with a second-round multiplex PCR after it. TCRdb independently ran MiXCR on the multiplex PCR reads; one entry per CDR3 protein. This table has 400,000 or so distinct CDR3 sequences, about a sixth appearing once. The sample comprised peripheral blood. Receptors originate from an adult woman with stable Graves' hyperthyroidism.

In its sample, this clonotype was seen many times. The CDR3 loop reads CASSPTMVGEQYF. For the CDR3, the DNA is TGTGCCAGCAGCCCAACAATGGTGGGCGAGCAGTACTTC. The chain links TRBV13 to TRBJ2-7; D gene uncertain. This CDR3 spans 13 amino acids. CDR1 and CDR2 (germline): PRHDT, FYEKMQ (reference sequence). V lost 5 bases and J 6 bases, leaving 14 bases between the germline ends.

This clonotype was detected many times. V and J are TRBV7-8 and TRBJ2-7; TRBD2 agrees at 11 bases. J lost 3 bases, V lost 3 bases, and 4 bases had no gene match. This CDR3 is built from 15 residues. Germline V gene data show CDR1 as SGHVS and CDR2 as FQNEAQ. As DNA, the CDR3 is TGTGCCAGCAGCTTCGAGACTAGCGGGATCTACGAGCAGTACTTC. This gives the protein CASSFETSGIYEQYF.

At least ten counts were recorded for this clonotype. The chain links TRBV19 to TRBJ2-7, with D hard to call. Germline CDR1 LNHDA, CDR2 SQIVND (reference sequence). This CDR3 region has 14 residues. V was trimmed by 10 bases and J by 0 bases, leaving 16 bases between them. In DNA, the CDR3 is TGTGCCACCCGCTTGAGGCCAGTCTCCTACGAGCAGTACTTC. Amino acids: CATRLRPVSYEQYF. Full variable domain (outside the CDR3, taken from reference TRBV19 and TRBJ2-7): DGGITQSPKYLFRKEGQNVTLSCEQNLNHDAMYWYRQDPGQGLRLIYYSQIVNDFQKGDIAEGYSVSREKKESFPLTVTSAQKNPTAFYLCATRLRPVSYEQYFGPGTRLTVT.

The rearrangement links TRBV2 to TRBJ1-5, with D unclear. This CDR3 comprises 17 residues. V was trimmed by 0 bases and J by 0 bases, leaving 12 bases between them. Germline assignment: CDR1 SNHLY and CDR2 FYNNEI. The CDR3 here is CASSEARGIGSNQPQHF. CDR3 nucleotides: TGTGCCAGCAGTGAAGCAAGAGGGATCGGTAGCAATCAGCCCCAGCATTTT.

This chain joins TRBV6-2 or TRBV6-3 and TRBJ1-5; D not resolved. CDR1 MNHEY and CDR2 SVGEGT come from the germline V gene. V was cut by 9 bases and J by 4 bases, with 22 bases left in between. The CDR3 is 16 amino acids. CDR3 residues: CASSIDVVGRNQPQHF. The DNA of the CDR3 is TGTGCCAGTAGTATTGACGTGGTCGGGAGAAATCAGCCCCAGCATTTT.

This clonotype was seen ten or more times. This sequence joins TRBV20-1 and TRBJ1-2; D is unclear. V was shortened by 2 bases and J by 6 bases, with 13 bases between the two germline ends. The CDR3 is made up of 13 amino acids. Germline V gene data show CDR1 as DFQATT and CDR2 as SNEGSKA (reference sequence). CDR3 in DNA: TGCAGTGCTAGAACCCTGGAAGGAAATGGCTACACCTTC. Amino acid sequence: CSARTLEGNGYTF.

This clonotype has only a few counts. The chain couples TRBV6-5 to TRBJ2-7; 10 bases line up with TRBD2. The DNA end is a closer match to TRBJ2-5, so the J assignment may be wrong. Germline V CDR1 and CDR2: MNHEY, SVGAGI. The CDR3 totals 15 residues. CDR3 DNA: TGTGCCAGCAGTTTGAAAGCGGGAGGGCGAGAGACCCAGTACTTC. Translation gives CASSLKAGGRETQYF.

This clonotype occurred many times. V gene TRBV20-1 combines with J gene TRBJ1-5; no reliable D call. V was trimmed by 1 base and J by 5 bases, leaving 9 bases between them. The CDR3 is made up of 13 amino acids. Per the germline V gene, CDR1 is DFQATT and CDR2 is SNEGSKA (reference sequence). The CDR3, as DNA: TGCAGTGCTAGAGGGGTCGGGTATCAGCCCCAGCATTTT. It specifies CSARGVGYQPQHF.

A few counts support this clonotype. The chain recombines TRBV28 with TRBJ2-5; D unresolved. CDR1 is MDHEN and CDR2 is SYDVKM in the germline V gene. Trimming left V 4 bases short and J 3 bases short, with 12 bases between. This CDR3 is built from 14 residues. CDR3: CASSYEGYKETQYF. In DNA, the CDR3 is TGTGCCAGCAGTTACGAAGGGTATAAAGAGACCCAGTACTTC.